The clone carrying this T cell receptor beta chain occurred many times. These data come from a study of T cells in Graves' hyperthyroidism and ophthalmopathy. The trim removed 5 bases at V and 6 bases at J, leaving 5 bases unmatched. Germline V gives CDR1 MDHEN, CDR2 SYDVKM. The CDR3 contains 14 residues. TCR beta CDR3 regions were amplified from RNA. Initially, a first-round RT-PCR of the TCR CDR3 employed the HTBI primer set. MiXCR was run by TCRdb on the multiplex PCR reads, yielding one entry per CDR3 protein. The table includes about 620,000 distinct CDR3 sequences, 15% to 20% detected once. This chain connects TRBV28 to TRBJ1-2, with 11 bases aligning to TRBD1. Sequencing was carried out using blood. The receptor's source is a young woman with Graves' hyperthyroidism. DNA of the CDR3: TGTGCCAGCAGTCCAGGGACAGGGGGAAATGGCTACACCTTC. As protein: CASSPGTGGNGYTF.